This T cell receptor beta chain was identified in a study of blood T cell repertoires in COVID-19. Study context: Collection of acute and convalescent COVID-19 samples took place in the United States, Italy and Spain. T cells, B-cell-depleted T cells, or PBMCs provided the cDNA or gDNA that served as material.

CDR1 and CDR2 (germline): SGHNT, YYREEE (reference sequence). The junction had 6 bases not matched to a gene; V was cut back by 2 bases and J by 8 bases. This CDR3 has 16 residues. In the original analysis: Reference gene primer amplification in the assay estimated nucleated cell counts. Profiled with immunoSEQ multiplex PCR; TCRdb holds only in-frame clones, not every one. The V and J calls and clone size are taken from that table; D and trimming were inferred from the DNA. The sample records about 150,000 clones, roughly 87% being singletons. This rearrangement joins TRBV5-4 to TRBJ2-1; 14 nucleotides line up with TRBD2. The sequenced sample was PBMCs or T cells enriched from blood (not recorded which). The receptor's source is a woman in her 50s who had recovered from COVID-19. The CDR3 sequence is CASSFRLAGGIDEQFF. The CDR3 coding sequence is TGTGCCAGCAGCTTCAGACTAGCGGGAGGGATCGATGAGCAGTTCTTC. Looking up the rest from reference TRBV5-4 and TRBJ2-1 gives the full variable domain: ETGVTQSPTHLIKTRGQQVTLRCSSQSGHNTVSWYQQALGQGPQFIFQYYREEENGRGNFPPRFSGLQFPNYSSELNVNALELDDSALYLCASSFRLAGGIDEQFFGPGTRLTVL.